The entry below gives a single T cell receptor (beta chain) sequence along with its context. CDR3 size: 17 residues. V was clipped by 5 bases and J by 2 bases; unmatched bases: 8. Germline CDR1 is SGHNT and CDR2 is YYREEE (reference sequence). The sample comes from a study of blood T cell repertoires in COVID-19. Looking at the study overall: Collection of acute and convalescent COVID-19 samples took place in the United States, Italy and Spain.

The protocol was immunoSEQ multiplex PCR, while the TCRdb copy is restricted to in-frame clones and leaves out a portion. The sample includes approximately 500,000 clones, approximately 91% of them seen just once. The V call is TRBV5-4, the J call TRBJ2-3; 13 bases line up with TRBD2. Sequencing used peripheral blood. This TCR was recovered from a woman aged 45-65 years with COVID-19, enrolled during active disease. The CDR3 nucleotides read TGTGCCAGCAGTATCCCGGGACTAGCGGGGAACACAGATACGCAGTATTTT. It encodes CASSIPGLAGNTDTQYF.